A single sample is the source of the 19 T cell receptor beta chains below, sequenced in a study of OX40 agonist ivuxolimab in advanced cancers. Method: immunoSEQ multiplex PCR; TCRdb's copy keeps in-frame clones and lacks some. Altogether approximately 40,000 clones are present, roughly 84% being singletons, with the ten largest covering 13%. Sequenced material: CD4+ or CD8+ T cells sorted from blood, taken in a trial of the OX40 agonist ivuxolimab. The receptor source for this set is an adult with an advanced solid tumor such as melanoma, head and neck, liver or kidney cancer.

CDR3 bases: TGTGCCAGCAGTTACGGGACTAGCGGGAGGAATGAGCAGTTCTTC. Encoded protein: CASSYGTSGRNEQFF. The chain couples TRBV6-5 to TRBJ2-1; 15 bases line up with TRBD2. The germline CDR1 and CDR2 sequences are MNHEY and SVGAGI. V shed 2 bases and J 7 bases; nucleotides not matched to a gene: 0. The CDR3 contains 15 residues.

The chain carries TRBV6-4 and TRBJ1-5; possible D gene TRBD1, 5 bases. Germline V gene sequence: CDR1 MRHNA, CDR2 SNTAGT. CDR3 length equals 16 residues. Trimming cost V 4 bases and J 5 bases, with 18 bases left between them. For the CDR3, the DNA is TGTGCCAGCAGTGCCAACCCCGGGCAGGGATATCAGCCCCAGCATTTT. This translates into CASSANPGQGYQPQHF.

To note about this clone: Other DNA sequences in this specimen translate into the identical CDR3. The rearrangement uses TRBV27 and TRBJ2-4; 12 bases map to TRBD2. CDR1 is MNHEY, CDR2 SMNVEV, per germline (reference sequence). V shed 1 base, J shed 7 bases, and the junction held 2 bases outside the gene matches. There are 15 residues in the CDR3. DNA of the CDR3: TGTGCCAGCAGTTTATACCTAGCGGGGGGGAACATTCAGTACTTC. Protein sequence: CASSLYLAGGNIQYF.

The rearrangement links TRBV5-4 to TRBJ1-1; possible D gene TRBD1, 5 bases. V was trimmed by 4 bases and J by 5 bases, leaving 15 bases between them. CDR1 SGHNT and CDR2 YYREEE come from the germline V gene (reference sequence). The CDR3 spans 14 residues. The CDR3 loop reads CASSGDPGRTEAFF. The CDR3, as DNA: TGTGCCAGCAGCGGGGATCCAGGGCGAACTGAAGCTTTCTTT.

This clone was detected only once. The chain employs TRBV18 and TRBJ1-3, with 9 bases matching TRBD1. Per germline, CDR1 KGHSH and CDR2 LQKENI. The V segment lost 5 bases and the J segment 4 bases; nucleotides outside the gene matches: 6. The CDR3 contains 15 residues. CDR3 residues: CASSASGTGGNTIYF. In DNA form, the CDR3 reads TGTGCCAGCTCAGCCTCCGGGACAGGGGGAAACACCATATATTTT.

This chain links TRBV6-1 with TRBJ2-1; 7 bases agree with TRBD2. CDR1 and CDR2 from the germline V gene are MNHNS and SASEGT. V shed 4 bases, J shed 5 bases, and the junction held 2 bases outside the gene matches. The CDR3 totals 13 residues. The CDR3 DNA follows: TGTGCCAGCAGTGTACTAGCGAACAATGAGCAGTTCTTC. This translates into CASSVLANNEQFF.

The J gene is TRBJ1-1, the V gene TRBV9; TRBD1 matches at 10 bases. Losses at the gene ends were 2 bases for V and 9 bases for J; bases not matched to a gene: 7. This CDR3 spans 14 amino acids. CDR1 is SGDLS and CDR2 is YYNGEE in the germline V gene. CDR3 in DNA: TGTGCCAGCAGCGTTTATGGGACAGGGGCTCAAGCTTTCTTT. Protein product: CASSVYGTGAQAFF.

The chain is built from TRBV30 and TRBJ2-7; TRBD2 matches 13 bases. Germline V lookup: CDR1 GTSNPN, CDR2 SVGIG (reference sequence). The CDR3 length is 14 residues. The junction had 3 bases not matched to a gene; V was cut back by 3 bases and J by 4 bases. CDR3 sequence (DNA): TGTGCCTGGAGGGGGACTAGCGGGAAGTACGAGCAGTACTTC. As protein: CAWRGTSGKYEQYF.

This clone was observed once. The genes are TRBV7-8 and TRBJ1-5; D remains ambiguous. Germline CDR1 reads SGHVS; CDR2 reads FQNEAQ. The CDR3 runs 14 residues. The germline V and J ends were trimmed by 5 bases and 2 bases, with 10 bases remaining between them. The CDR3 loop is CASSPNRGNQPQHF. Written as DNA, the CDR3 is TGTGCCAGCAGCCCGAATCGTGGCAATCAGCCCCAGCATTTT.

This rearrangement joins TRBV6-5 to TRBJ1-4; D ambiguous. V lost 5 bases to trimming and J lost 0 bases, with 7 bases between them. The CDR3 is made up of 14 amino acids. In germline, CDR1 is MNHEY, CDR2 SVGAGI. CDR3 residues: CASSLTATNEKLFF. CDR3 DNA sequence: TGTGCCAGCAGTCTGACCGCAACTAATGAAAAACTGTTTTTT.

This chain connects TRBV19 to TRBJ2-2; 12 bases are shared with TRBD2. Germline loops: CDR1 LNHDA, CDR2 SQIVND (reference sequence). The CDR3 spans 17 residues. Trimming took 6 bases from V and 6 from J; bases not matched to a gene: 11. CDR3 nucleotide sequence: TGTGCCAGTAGGGGTGCTAGCGGGAGGGTTTCCGCCGGGGAGCTGTTTTTT. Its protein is CASRGASGRVSAGELFF.

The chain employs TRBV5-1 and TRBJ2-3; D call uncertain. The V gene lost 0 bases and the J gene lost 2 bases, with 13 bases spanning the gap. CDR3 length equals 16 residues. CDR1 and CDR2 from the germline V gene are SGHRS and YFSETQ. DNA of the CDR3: TGCGCCAGCAGCTTGGCTGACGGTCTCCACACAGATACGCAGTATTTT. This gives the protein CASSLADGLHTDTQYF.

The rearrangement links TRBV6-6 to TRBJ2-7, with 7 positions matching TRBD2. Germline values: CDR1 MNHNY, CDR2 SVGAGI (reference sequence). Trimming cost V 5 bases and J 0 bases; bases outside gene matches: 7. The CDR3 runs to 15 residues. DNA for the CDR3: TGTGCCAGCAGTGATCTAGCGGAGAGCTCCTACGAGCAGTACTTC. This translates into CASSDLAESSYEQYF.

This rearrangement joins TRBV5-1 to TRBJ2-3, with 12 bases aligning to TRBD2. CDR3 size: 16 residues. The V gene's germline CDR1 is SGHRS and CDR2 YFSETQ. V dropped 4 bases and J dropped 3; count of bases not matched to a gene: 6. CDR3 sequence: CASSTTSGRLTDTQYF. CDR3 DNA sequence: TGCGCCAGCAGCACCACTAGCGGGAGGTTAACAGATACGCAGTATTTT.

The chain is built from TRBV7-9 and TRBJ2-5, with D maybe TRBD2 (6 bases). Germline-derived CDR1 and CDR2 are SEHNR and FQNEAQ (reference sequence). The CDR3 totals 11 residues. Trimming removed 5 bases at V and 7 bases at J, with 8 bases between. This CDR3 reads CASSPGGTQYF. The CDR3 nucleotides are TGTGCCAGCAGCCCCGGGGGGACCCAGTACTTC. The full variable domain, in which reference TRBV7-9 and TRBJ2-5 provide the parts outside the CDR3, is DTGVSQNPRHKITKRGQNVTFRCDPISEHNRLYWYRQTLGQGPEFLTYFQNEAQLEKSRLLSDRFSAERPKGSFSTLEIQRTEQGDSAMYLCASSPGGTQYFGPGTRLLVL.

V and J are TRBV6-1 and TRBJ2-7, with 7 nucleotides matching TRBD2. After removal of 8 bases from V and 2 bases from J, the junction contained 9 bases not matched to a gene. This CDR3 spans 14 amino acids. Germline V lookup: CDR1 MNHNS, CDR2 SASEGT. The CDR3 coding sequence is TGTGCCAGCCGAGCGCGGGAGTACCCCTACGAGCAGTACTTC. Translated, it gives CASRAREYPYEQYF.

The CDR3 reads CASRDQPGQRNTDTQYF. Here the CDR3 DNA reads TGTGCCAGCAGGGACCAACCGGGACAGAGAAACACAGATACGCAGTATTTT. The chain joins TRBV28 to TRBJ2-3; 7 nucleotides agree with TRBD1. The V gene end was trimmed by 6 bases and the J gene end by 2 bases; junction bases not matched to a gene: 14. The CDR3 length is 17 residues. Germline values: CDR1 MDHEN, CDR2 SYDVKM.

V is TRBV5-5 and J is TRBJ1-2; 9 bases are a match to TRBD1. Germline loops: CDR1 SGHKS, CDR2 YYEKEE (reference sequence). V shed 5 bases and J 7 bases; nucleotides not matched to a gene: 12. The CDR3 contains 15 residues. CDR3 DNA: TGTGCCAGCAGTTCAAGTCGGGACAGGGATCGTGGCTACACCTTC. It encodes CASSSSRDRDRGYTF.

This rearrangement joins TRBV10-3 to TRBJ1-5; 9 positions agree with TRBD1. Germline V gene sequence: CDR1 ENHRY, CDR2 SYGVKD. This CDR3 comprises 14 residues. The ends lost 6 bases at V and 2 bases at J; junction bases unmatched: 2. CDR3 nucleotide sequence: TGTGCCATCAGCCGGGACAGGGGCAATCAGCCCCAGCATTTT. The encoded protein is CAISRDRGNQPQHF.